Listed below are T cell receptor beta chains from one sample, sequenced in a study of blood T cell repertoires in COVID-19. Assay: immunoSEQ multiplex PCR; the TCRdb copy retains only in-frame clones and omits some. The data hold about 200,000 clones, with less than 85% observed a single time. Sequenced: peripheral blood. The receptors derive from a woman at least 80 years old with COVID-19, enrolled during active disease. Both conserved end residues are part of each CDR3. Fields, in order: V gene, J gene, clone size, D gene, CDR3 DNA, CDR3 protein. A D gene is named only where the DNA matches it firmly. Not every row has a clone size; where given, it reads once, few, many or a size class.

TRBV4-2,TRBJ2-7,NA,TRBD2,TGTGCCAGCAGCCAAGATCAGAAAAGCGGGAGTCTCTCCGAGCAGTACTTC,CASSQDQKSGSLSEQYF
TRBV5-1,TRBJ2-2,NA,TRBD2,TGCGCCAGCAGCTGGGGTGGTAGCGGGAAGACCGGGGAGCTGTTTTTT,CASSWGGSGKTGELFF
TRBV10-2,TRBJ2-2,NA,TRBD2,TGCGCCAGCATTAGCGGGAGCGGCTTCACCGGGGAGCTGTTTTTT,CASISGSGFTGELFF
TRBV15,TRBJ1-4,NA,NA,TGTGCCACCAGCAGAGATCGACAGTCTAATGAAAAACTGTTTTTT,CATSRDRQSNEKLFF
TRBV18,TRBJ2-3,NA,NA,TGTGCCAGCTCACCGCCGGACAGCAGCACAGATACGCAGTATTTT,CASSPPDSSTDTQYF
TRBV2,TRBJ2-7,NA,NA,TGTGCCAGCAGACAGGGTCGCTACGAGCAGTACTTC,CASRQGRYEQYF
TRBV18,TRBJ2-3,NA,TRBD1,TGTGCCAGCTCACCACTCAATAGATTCGACAGGGCAGGCGCAGATACGCAGTATTTT,CASSPLNRFDRAGADTQYF
TRBV18,TRBJ2-5,NA,TRBD2,TGTGCCAGCTCACCCGTGGGACTAGCGGGAGGCCAGACCCAGTACTTC,CASSPVGLAGGQTQYF
TRBV6-1,TRBJ2-7,NA,TRBD2,TGTGCCAGCAGTGTAGCGGGGAGCTACGAGCAGTACTTC,CASSVAGSYEQYF
TRBV6-6,TRBJ2-1,NA,NA,TGTGCCAGCAGTACCTCCGACAGAGGCGGTGAGCAGTTCTTC,CASSTSDRGGEQFF
TRBV29-1,TRBJ1-1,NA,NA,TGCAGCGTTGACAGGGTGTTGGACACTGAAGCTTTCTTT,CSVDRVLDTEAFF
TRBV5-1,TRBJ1-6,NA,NA,TGCGCCAGCAGGCGAGGTGGACAGACTGATTCACCCCTCCACTTT,CASRRGGQTDSPLHF
TRBV5-1,TRBJ2-2,NA,TRBD2,TGCGCCAGCAGCCCCGGGACTACTTCCGGGGAGCTGTTTTTT,CASSPGTTSGELFF
TRBV3-1/TRBV3-2,TRBJ2-3,once,NA,TGTGCCAGCAGCCAAGTAGCAGATACGCAGTATTTT,CASSQVADTQYF
TRBV27,TRBJ1-6,NA,NA,TGTGCCAGCAAGGGGATCGCTAATTCACCCCTCCACTTT,CASKGIANSPLHF
TRBV5-4,TRBJ1-1,NA,TRBD1,TGTGCCAGCAGCTTGGCCGGACAGGGCGGAAGGGCTTTCTTT,CASSLAGQGGRAFF
TRBV19,TRBJ2-5,few,TRBD2,TGTGCCAGTAGTTCGGCGGGAGGGAGAGAGACCCAGTACTTC,CASSSAGGRETQYF
TRBV21-1,TRBJ2-5,NA,NA,TGTGCCAGCCCTTTGCGGGGAGTGGGACTCCAAGAGACCCAGTACTTC,CASPLRGVGLQETQYF